The rows below give T cell receptor beta chains drawn from one sample of a study of cytomegalovirus exposure and HLA in healthy donors. The table came from immunoSEQ multiplex PCR; TCRdb's copy has only in-frame clones and leaves some out. There are nearly 110,000 clones in the sample; less than 80% occur only once, and 3% to 4.5% lies in the top ten. The sequenced material came from PBMCs. The receptors stem from a man aged 55 to 70 in good health and CMV-seronegative. CDR3s include the opening cysteine and the closing phenylalanine or tryptophan. D genes are given only for firm matches. Clone sizes are given selectively: once, few, many, or a class where the clone is expanded.

CASSVEDSQETQYF | TGTGCCAGCAGCGTAGAAGACAGTCAAGAGACCCAGTACTTC | TRBJ2-5 | TRBV9 | NA | NA
CACELANYGYTF | TGTGCCTGCGAACTGGCTAACTATGGCTACACCTTC | TRBJ1-2 | TRBV28 | NA | NA
CASSQGTRGLNTEAFF | TGCGCCAGCAGTCAAGGGACCAGGGGACTGAACACTGAAGCTTTCTTT | TRBJ1-1 | TRBV23-1 | NA | NA
CASSPLAGPSNQPQHF | TGTGCCAGTAGTCCCCTGGCGGGGCCTAGCAATCAGCCCCAGCATTTT | TRBJ1-5 | TRBV19 | NA | NA
CASRKGQGSFSGYTF | TGTGCCAGCAGGAAGGGACAGGGCTCTTTTTCTGGCTACACCTTC | TRBJ1-2 | TRBV6-5 | NA | TRBD1
CASSLDRDYEQYF | TGTGCCAGCAGCCTGGACAGGGACTACGAGCAGTACTTC | TRBJ2-7 | TRBV2 | NA | TRBD1
CAWGDQQGVSSPLHF | TGTGCCTGGGGCGACCAACAGGGGGTCAGTTCACCCCTCCACTTT | TRBJ1-6 | TRBV30 | NA | TRBD1
CASSPSGQGGNQPQHF | TGTGCCAGCAGTCCCTCCGGACAGGGGGGAAATCAGCCCCAGCATTTT | TRBJ1-5 | TRBV7-9 | NA | TRBD1
CASSLRGTSGGLTDTQYF | TGCGCCAGCAGCCTGAGGGGGACTAGCGGGGGGCTCACAGATACGCAGTATTTT | TRBJ2-3 | TRBV5-1 | NA | TRBD2
CASGQGLNTGELFF | TGTGCCAGTGGACAGGGGTTAAACACCGGGGAGCTGTTTTTT | TRBJ2-2 | TRBV19 | NA | TRBD1
CASSAGLAAGWTQYF | TGTGCCAGCAGCGCGGGACTAGCGGCGGGATGGACCCAGTACTTC | TRBJ2-5 | TRBV11-2 | NA | TRBD2
CASSILRSNYGYTF | TGTGCCAGTAGTATCCTGCGGAGTAACTATGGCTACACCTTC | TRBJ1-2 | TRBV19 | NA | NA
CASSLAPSLTTNTGELFF | TGTGCCAGCAGCTTAGCGCCGTCTCTGACAACGAACACCGGGGAGCTGTTTTTT | TRBJ2-2 | TRBV7-2 | few | NA
CASSQEAASGAYEQYF | TGTGCCAGCAGCCAAGAAGCGGCTAGCGGGGCGTACGAGCAGTACTTC | TRBJ2-7 | TRBV4-2 | NA | TRBD2
CASSTRDTKETQYF | TGTGCCAGCAGCACTCGGGACACCAAAGAGACCCAGTACTTC | TRBJ2-5 | TRBV7-9 | NA | NA
CASSSRVLGYTF | TGTGCCAGCAGCTCCCGGGTACTTGGCTACACCTTC | TRBJ1-2 | TRBV5-8 | NA | NA
CATRPSGGETQYF | TGTGCCACCCGTCCGTCGGGGGGAGAGACCCAGTACTTC | TRBJ2-5 | TRBV6-5 | NA | TRBD2
CASSTRDRRGYTF | TGTGCCAGCAGCACCCGGGACAGAAGGGGCTACACCTTC | TRBJ1-2 | TRBV11-2 | few | TRBD1
CASSSTSGGAGTDTQYF | TGTGCCAGCAGCTCGACTAGCGGGGGGGCTGGCACAGATACGCAGTATTTT | TRBJ2-3 | TRBV9 | few | TRBD2
CASSLSGIHYGYTF | TGTGCCAGCAGCCTTAGCGGGATACACTATGGCTACACCTTC | TRBJ1-2 | TRBV5-4 | few | NA
CAWSAQGSGNTIYF | TGTGCCTGGAGTGCTCAGGGCTCTGGAAACACCATATATTTT | TRBJ1-3 | TRBV30 | NA | NA
CASSFSDTRNTEAFF | TGTGCCAGCAGCTTTTCGGACACAAGGAACACTGAAGCTTTCTTT | TRBJ1-1 | TRBV5-6 | NA | NA
CASSRGTSGDPSTDTQYF | TGTGCCAGCAGCAGGGGGACTAGCGGAGACCCTAGCACAGATACGCAGTATTTT | TRBJ2-3 | TRBV5-4 | NA | TRBD2
CASSLDPGEQDTQYF | TGCGCCAGCAGCTTGGATCCTGGGGAGCAAGATACGCAGTATTTT | TRBJ2-3 | TRBV5-1 | NA | NA
CASSYGTGSKSLHF | TGTGCCAGCAGCTACGGGACAGGGTCCAAATCCCTCCACTTT | TRBJ1-6 | TRBV6-5 | NA | TRBD1
CASSPDRSYTEAFF | TGTGCCAGCTCACCCGACAGGTCGTACACTGAAGCTTTCTTT | TRBJ1-1 | TRBV18 | NA | NA
CASSSAGTEGNTEAFF | TGTGCCAGCAGTTCGGCCGGGACTGAGGGGAACACTGAAGCTTTCTTT | TRBJ1-1 | TRBV28 | NA | NA
CASSLSGQTRNSPLHF | TGTGCCAGCAGCTTATCTGGACAGACTCGTAATTCACCCCTCCACTTT | TRBJ1-6 | TRBV7-2 | NA | NA
CASSSFIWTGNTGELFF | TGTGCCAGCAGCTCTTTCATATGGACAGGGAACACCGGGGAGCTGTTTTTT | TRBJ2-2 | TRBV28 | NA | TRBD1
CASSVGTSGHNEQFF | TGTGCCAGCAGTGTCGGGACTAGCGGACACAATGAGCAGTTCTTC | TRBJ2-1 | TRBV6-1 | NA | TRBD2
CASSLARGEGDGTEAFF | TGCGCCAGCAGCTTGGCTCGGGGAGAGGGCGATGGCACTGAAGCTTTCTTT | TRBJ1-1 | TRBV5-1 | once | NA
CASSTRGLAGAKELFF | TGTGCCAGCAGCACAAGGGGACTAGCGGGGGCGAAGGAGCTGTTTTTT | TRBJ2-2 | TRBV7-2 | NA | TRBD2
CASSPRLAGAAGHYEQYF | TGTGCCAGCAGCCCCCGACTAGCGGGGGCCGCAGGGCACTACGAGCAGTACTTC | TRBJ2-7 | TRBV7-2 | NA | TRBD2
CAWTRDFSSYEQYF | TGTGCCTGGACTCGGGACTTTAGCTCCTACGAGCAGTACTTC | TRBJ2-7 | TRBV30 | NA | NA
CASSVPQGKGTEAFF | TGTGCCAGCAGCGTCCCACAGGGGAAGGGCACTGAAGCTTTCTTT | TRBJ1-1 | TRBV7-9 | NA | TRBD1
CASKGQMNTEAFF | TGTGCCAGCAAGGGACAGATGAACACTGAAGCTTTCTTT | TRBJ1-1 | TRBV25-1 | few | TRBD1
CASSLRQPFSGANVLTF | TGTGCCAGCAGCTTGAGACAGCCTTTCTCTGGGGCCAACGTCCTGACTTTC | TRBJ2-6 | TRBV5-4 | NA | NA
CASSLTGISEAFF | TGTGCCAGCAGTTTGACCGGGATCTCTGAAGCTTTCTTT | TRBJ1-1 | TRBV28 | NA | NA
CASSAGSGVGNGYTF | TGTGCCAGCAGCGCGGGATCAGGAGTAGGAAACGGCTACACCTTC | TRBJ1-2 | TRBV9 | NA | NA
CASGGTGGSYGYTF | TGTGCCAGCGGGGGGACAGGGGGCTCCTATGGCTACACCTTC | TRBJ1-2 | TRBV6-5 | NA | TRBD1
CASSPPVSGANVLTF | TGTGCCAGCAGCCCACCGGTTTCTGGGGCCAACGTCCTGACTTTC | TRBJ2-6 | TRBV9 | NA | NA
CASSEALAGGTRDTQYF | TGTGCCAGCAGTGAAGCGCTAGCGGGGGGTACCCGAGATACGCAGTATTTT | TRBJ2-3 | TRBV6-1 | NA | TRBD2